These 25 T cell receptor beta chains were all obtained from the same sample, sequenced in a study of immune cell composition in non-small cell lung cancer. The method was immunoSEQ multiplex PCR; TCRdb's version includes in-frame clones alone and lacks a portion of them. The sample lists several thousand clones; roughly 76% were seen once. The material sequenced was lung tumor tissue. These receptors originate from a human donor with non-small cell lung cancer.

The genes are TRBV6-6 and TRBJ1-3; D uncertain. The V end lost 6 bases, the J end lost 7 bases, and 13 bases lay between the germline ends. Looked up from germline, CDR1 is MNHNY and CDR2 is SVGAGI (reference sequence). The CDR3 covers 13 residues. CDR3 nucleotides: TGTGCCAGCAGCCCAAATATCGGGAACACCATATATTTT. Protein sequence: CASSPNIGNTIYF.

V usage is TRBV28 and J usage is TRBJ1-2; D call uncertain. The CDR3 spans 12 residues. Per germline, CDR1 MDHEN and CDR2 SYDVKM. The V end was cut by 6 bases, the J end by 4 bases, with 9 bases between. CDR3 region: CASRDFGYGYTF. Written as DNA, the CDR3 is TGTGCCAGCAGGGACTTCGGCTATGGCTACACCTTC.

DNA for the CDR3: TGCAGCGTTACTACTACCCGGTACGACAATGAGCAGTTCTTC. This encodes CSVTTTRYDNEQFF. This chain joins TRBV29-1 and TRBJ2-1; D remains unclear. The CDR3 is made up of 14 amino acids. V lost 5 bases and J 5 bases, leaving 16 bases between the germline ends. CDR1 is SQVTM and CDR2 is ANQGSEA in the germline V gene.

The rearrangement links TRBV28 to TRBJ2-1; no clear D. CDR1 is MDHEN and CDR2 is SYDVKM in the germline V gene. Trimming cost V 6 bases and J 10 bases, with 7 bases left between them. The CDR3 is 10 amino acids. CDR3 bases: TGTGCCAGCAGCGGAAGGGAGCAGTTCTTC. Translated, it gives CASSGREQFF.

V usage is TRBV7-2 and J usage is TRBJ1-4, with D perhaps TRBD1 (6 bases). Germline V gene lookup returns CDR1 SGHTA and CDR2 FQGNSA. The V end was cut by 0 bases, the J end by 8 bases, with 13 bases between. The CDR3 covers 15 residues. In DNA form, the CDR3 reads TGTGCCAGCAGCTTAGCGGGCAGGGGACAAGAAAAACTGTTTTTT. Encoded protein: CASSLAGRGQEKLFF.

This clone was counted between two and nine times. CDR3 protein: CASSLANNQPQHF. The CDR3 DNA sequence: TGTGCCAGCAGCTTAGCCAACAATCAGCCCCAGCATTTT. The chain has TRBV7-9 and TRBJ1-5; D ambiguous. Germline values: CDR1 SEHNR, CDR2 FQNEAQ (reference sequence). The CDR3 runs 13 residues. Trimming took 0 bases from V and 3 from J, leaving 3 bases between them.

V gene TRBV5-1 combines with J gene TRBJ1-1; tentative D call: TRBD1 (6 bases). The CDR3 consists of 15 residues. V was shortened by 0 bases and J by 3 bases, with 12 bases between the two germline ends. CDR1 is SGHRS, CDR2 YFSETQ, per germline. The CDR3 coding sequence is TGCGCCAGCAGCTTGGGGCAGGGGATCTACACTGAAGCTTTCTTT. This gives the protein CASSLGQGIYTEAFF.

Only one count was recorded for this clone. The rearrangement uses TRBV9 and TRBJ2-7, with 8 bases identical to TRBD2. Germline CDR1 and CDR2: SGDLS and YYNGEE. V dropped 0 bases and J dropped 6; count of bases not matched to a gene: 5. The length of the CDR3 is 14 residues. This chain's CDR3 is CASSVAGGDTEQYF. The CDR3 coding sequence is TGTGCCAGCAGCGTAGCCGGGGGGGATACCGAGCAGTACTTC. The full variable domain, rest sourced from reference TRBV9 and TRBJ2-7, is DSGVTQTPKHLITATGQRVTLRCSPRSGDLSVYWYQQSLDQGLQFLIQYYNGEERAKGNILERFSAQQFPDLHSELNLSSLELGDSALYFCASSVAGGDTEQYFGPGTRLTVT.

This rearrangement joins TRBV27 to TRBJ2-7; 9 bases match TRBD2. Trimming at V came to 5 bases and at J to 2 bases, leaving 4 bases not matched to a gene. The germline V gene encodes CDR1 MNHEY and CDR2 SMNVEV (reference sequence). This CDR3 has 14 amino acids. The CDR3 coding sequence is TGTGCCAGCAGTACCGCGGGAGGGGCCTACGAGCAGTACTTC. It yields the protein CASSTAGGAYEQYF.

The chain combines TRBV6-1 with TRBJ2-5; 7 nucleotides match TRBD2. The CDR3 loop spans 13 amino acids. Germline-derived CDR1 and CDR2 are MNHNS and SASEGT. V trimming: 6 bases; J trimming: 4 bases; junction bases outside the gene matches: 5. The CDR3 spells CASSLGGAETQYF. In DNA form, the CDR3 reads TGTGCCAGCAGCCTGGGAGGGGCAGAGACCCAGTACTTC.

The CDR3 region is CASSYSGGWGETQYF. The CDR3 DNA follows: TGTGCCAGCAGTTACTCGGGAGGGTGGGGGGAGACCCAGTACTTC. The chain carries TRBV6-5 and TRBJ2-5; TRBD2 matches 7 bases. Looked up from germline, CDR1 is MNHEY and CDR2 is SVGAGI. There are 15 residues in the CDR3. V shed 0 bases, J shed 5 bases, and the junction held 6 bases outside the gene matches.

This clone was seen a few times. This chain connects TRBV6-1 to TRBJ1-1, with D possibly matching TRBD1 (5 bases). V shed 6 bases and J shed 6 bases, with 17 bases lying between them. The V gene's germline CDR1 is MNHNS and CDR2 SASEGT. The CDR3 totals 14 residues. CDR3 region: CASSGTPKSPEAFF. The CDR3 DNA is TGTGCCAGCAGCGGGACCCCTAAGTCCCCTGAAGCTTTCTTT.

The CDR3 sequence: CASSRDRSSGNTIYF. As DNA, the CDR3 is TGTGCCAGCAGCCGAGACAGGAGCTCTGGAAACACCATATATTTT. The V call is TRBV4-2, the J call TRBJ1-3, with D perhaps TRBD1 (6 bases). V lost 4 bases and J lost 0, with 10 bases in between. The germline gives CDR1 LGHNA, CDR2 YNFKEQ. The CDR3 has 15 amino acids.

The chain links TRBV9 to TRBJ1-5; unclear D gene. Looked up from germline, CDR1 is SGDLS and CDR2 is YYNGEE. Trimming left V 0 bases short and J 8 bases short, with 15 bases between. The CDR3 has 15 residues. CDR3 protein: CASSVGGNPNEPQHF. The CDR3 coding sequence is TGTGCCAGCAGCGTAGGGGGTAACCCGAACGAGCCCCAGCATTTT.

The rearrangement links TRBV5-5 to TRBJ2-5; maybe TRBD2 (5 bases). The CDR3 consists of 13 residues. Germline CDR1 is SGHKS and CDR2 is YYEKEE (reference sequence). Trimming shortened V by 3 bases and J by 4 bases, and 10 bases separated the two germline ends. CDR3 residues: CASSWQRAETQYF. For the CDR3, the DNA is TGTGCCAGCAGCTGGCAGAGGGCAGAGACCCAGTACTTC.

The chain has TRBV27 and TRBJ1-1, with D uncertain. CDR3 length: 15 amino acids. V lost 3 bases and J 0 bases, leaving 11 bases between the germline ends. Germline-derived CDR1 and CDR2 are MNHEY and SMNVEV (reference sequence). The CDR3 region has the DNA TGTGCCAGCAGTTTCGGGGAGGATCTGAACACTGAAGCTTTCTTT. As protein: CASSFGEDLNTEAFF.

This clone was counted once. The rearrangement uses TRBV5-6 and TRBJ2-1, with 9 nucleotides matching TRBD1. The CDR3 runs to 15 residues. Trimming at V came to 5 bases and at J to 5 bases, leaving 8 bases not matched to a gene. The germline CDR1 and CDR2 sequences are SGHDT and YYEEEE. CDR3 nucleotides: TGTGCCAGCAGTCTCCTGGGACAGGGAGACAATGAGCAGTTCTTC. Its protein is CASSLLGQGDNEQFF. Filled out from reference TRBV5-6 and TRBJ2-1, the complete variable domain reads DAGVTQSPTHLIKTRGQQVTLRCSPKSGHDTVSWYQQALGQGPQFIFQYYEEEERQRGNFPDRFSGHQFPNYSSELNVNALLLGDSALYLCASSLLGQGDNEQFFGPGTRLTVL.

The rearrangement uses TRBV28 and TRBJ2-6; D not resolved. This CDR3 is built from 16 residues. Germline V gives CDR1 MDHEN, CDR2 SYDVKM. V shed 3 bases and J shed 2 bases, with 11 bases lying between them. The CDR3 region has the DNA TGTGCCAGCAGTTTTTTCCCCGGAGCTGGGGCCAACGTCCTGACTTTC. It translates to CASSFFPGAGANVLTF.

The V call is TRBV14, the J call TRBJ2-3; a possible D gene is TRBD2 (7 bases). CDR1 is SGHDN and CDR2 is FVKESK in the germline V gene. The CDR3 contains 17 residues. V gave up 6 bases and J gave up 0 bases, with 19 bases separating them. Here the CDR3 DNA reads TGTGCCAGCAGAAGAAGCGGGACAACGGCTAGCACAGATACGCAGTATTTT. Encoded protein: CASRRSGTTASTDTQYF. Variable domain in full (rest from reference TRBV14 and TRBJ2-3): EAGVTQFPSHSVIEKGQTVTLRCDPISGHDNLYWYRRVMGKEIKFLLHFVKESKQDESGMPNNRFLAERTGGTYSTLKVQPAELEDSGVYFCASRRSGTTASTDTQYFGPGTRLTVL.

V and J are TRBV19 and TRBJ1-2, with 11 bases fitting TRBD1. V lost 9 bases to trimming and J lost 6 bases; unmatched junction nucleotides: 12. CDR3 length: 15 residues. Looked up from germline, CDR1 is LNHDA and CDR2 is SQIVND (reference sequence). The CDR3 region is CASQTRTGGFDGYTF. CDR3 bases: TGTGCCAGCCAGACCAGGACAGGGGGCTTCGATGGCTACACCTTC.

The V call is TRBV27, the J call TRBJ1-5; a possible D gene is TRBD1 (6 bases). CDR1 MNHEY and CDR2 SMNVEV come from the germline V gene (reference sequence). The CDR3 extends over 17 amino acids. Trimming took off 1 base at V and 2 bases at J, with 15 bases between the two ends. The CDR3 loop is CASSLYTTQGGNQPQHF. The DNA for the CDR3 is TGTGCCAGCAGTTTATATACAACACAGGGAGGCAATCAGCCCCAGCATTTT.

The CDR3: CASRPTGDSNQPQHF. Written as DNA, the CDR3 is TGCGCCAGCAGACCGACAGGGGATAGCAATCAGCCCCAGCATTTT. The chain joins TRBV5-1 to TRBJ1-5; 8 nucleotides align to TRBD1. The junction had 4 bases not matched to a gene; V was cut back by 5 bases and J by 0 bases. The CDR3 has 15 residues. The germline V gene encodes CDR1 SGHRS and CDR2 YFSETQ.

The sample holds a few counts of this clone. The chain has TRBV7-9 and TRBJ1-5; D uncertain. The V and J ends lost 4 bases and 0 bases respectively, with 7 bases between them. The CDR3 has 14 amino acids. Germline values: CDR1 SEHNR, CDR2 FQNEAQ (reference sequence). CDR3 bases: TGTGCCAGCAGCTCTCCGCATAGCAATCAGCCCCAGCATTTT. Its protein product is CASSSPHSNQPQHF.

V usage is TRBV7-8 and J usage is TRBJ2-1, with TRBD1 identical over 8 bases. The CDR3 runs 15 residues. V shed 6 bases, J shed 9 bases, and the junction held 13 bases outside the gene matches. The germline V gene encodes CDR1 SGHVS and CDR2 FQNEAQ. The CDR3 is CASSNGQGARGEQFF. DNA for the CDR3: TGTGCCAGCAGTAATGGACAGGGCGCTAGGGGTGAGCAGTTCTTC.

There are a few counts of this clone. This chain joins TRBV28 and TRBJ2-2; D call uncertain. Germline assignment: CDR1 MDHEN and CDR2 SYDVKM. This CDR3 region has 12 residues. The V end was cut by 2 bases, the J end by 6 bases, with 4 bases between. The chain's CDR3 is CASSLAPGELFF. Written as DNA, the CDR3 is TGTGCCAGCAGTTTAGCCCCCGGGGAGCTGTTTTTT.